This is a list of T cell receptor beta chains from one sample in a study of T-cell reconstitution after alpha-beta-depleted transplantation in children. TCRdb passed the PCR reads through MiXCR, listing each CDR3 protein once. The profile shows some 500,000 distinct CDR3 sequences, approximately 29% of them singletons. Here the sequenced sample was PBMCs from the stem cell graft donor, taken from the stem cell graft. Receptors originate from a human donor who donated a stem cell graft to a child with aplastic anemia. CDR3s include the opening cysteine and the closing phenylalanine or tryptophan. The order of the fields is J gene, D gene, clone size, V gene, CDR3 protein, CDR3 DNA. D genes are given only for firm matches. Clone size is not always given. Where it is, it says once, few, many or a class for expanded clones.

>TRBJ2-3|TRBD1|NA|TRBV7-8
CASSLVGQGGDTQYF
TGTGCCAGCAGCTTAGTGGGACAGGGGGGAGATACGCAGTATTTT
>TRBJ2-5|NA|NA|TRBV7-2
CASSAPGAETQYF
TGTGCCAGCAGCGCGCCGGGGGCGGAGACCCAGTACTTC
>TRBJ2-2|NA|few|TRBV28
CASRIKLAGELFF
TGTGCCAGCAGGATCAAACTGGCCGGGGAGCTGTTTTTT
>TRBJ2-1|TRBD2|few|TRBV7-2
CASSLAFVSGTSGSYEQFF
TGTGCCAGCAGCTTAGCCTTCGTCTCCGGGACTAGCGGGAGCTATGAGCAGTTCTTC
>TRBJ1-5|NA|NA|TRBV20-1
CSAREGTNRNQPQHF
TGCAGTGCTAGAGAAGGAACAAATCGCAATCAGCCCCAGCATTTT
>TRBJ2-1|TRBD2|NA|TRBV20-1
CSAREGLREYNEQFF
TGCAGTGCTAGAGAGGGACTAAGGGAGTACAATGAGCAGTTCTTC
>TRBJ2-1|NA|few|TRBV12-3/TRBV12-4
CASSSFRGGGHNEQFF
TGTGCCAGCAGTTCTTTTAGGGGGGGGGGCCACAATGAGCAGTTCTTC
>TRBJ2-2|TRBD2|NA|TRBV5-1
CASSSSLAGGPNTGELFF
TGCGCCAGCAGCTCCTCACTAGCGGGAGGCCCTAACACCGGGGAGCTGTTTTTT
>TRBJ2-1|TRBD2|few|TRBV7-2
CASSFGRAGYNEQFF
TGTGCCAGCAGCTTTGGTAGAGCGGGGTACAATGAGCAGTTCTTC
>TRBJ1-2|NA|NA|TRBV18
CASSPQRGEGYTF
TGTGCCAGCTCACCACAACGGGGCGAAGGCTACACCTTC
>TRBJ1-1|NA|NA|TRBV10-3
CAISGLRRTEAFF
TGTGCCATCAGTGGGTTAAGAAGAACTGAAGCTTTCTTT
>TRBJ2-2|NA|once|TRBV25-1
CASSEFPLDPNTGELFF
TGTGCCAGCAGTGAATTCCCGCTAGATCCGAACACCGGGGAGCTGTTTTTT
>TRBJ1-1|NA|NA|TRBV4-2
CASSQGSALSEAFF
TGTGCCAGCAGCCAAGGCTCAGCTTTATCTGAAGCTTTCTTT
>TRBJ1-5|NA|NA|TRBV6-2/TRBV6-3
CASSYSLGTYSNQPQHF
TGTGCCAGCAGTTACTCTCTTGGGACTTATAGCAATCAGCCCCAGCATTTT
>TRBJ2-5|TRBD2|few|TRBV5-5
CASSPGTSGRGETQYF
TGTGCCAGCAGCCCAGGGACTAGCGGGAGGGGAGAGACCCAGTACTTC
>TRBJ1-2|NA|NA|TRBV4-3
CASSQGTSVNYGYTF
TGCGCCAGCAGCCAAGGGACAAGCGTAAACTATGGCTACACCTTC